This is a list of T cell receptor beta chains from one sample in a study of cytomegalovirus exposure and HLA in healthy donors. Generated by immunoSEQ multiplex PCR, the TCRdb table keeps only in-frame clones and is missing some. The sample lists 130,000 or so clones, approximately 71% occurring once. The specimen sequenced was PBMCs. The receptors here all came from a woman aged 60-75 years in good health and CMV-seronegative. Each CDR3 is given with its conserved first and last residue. D genes are given only for firm matches. The size field is filled for only some rows; it gives once, few, many or a size class.

. TRBV6-5 . CASSYVGEQYF
. TRBV7-3 TRBD1 CASSLTGGRNTEAFF
. TRBV7-9 . CASSLAGQASQYF
. TRBV5-1 . CASSKRGEQYF
. TRBV27 TRBD1 CASHRDREQFF
once TRBV11-2 TRBD2 CASSKGTSGVTQYF
. TRBV7-9 TRBD1 CSSSLETGATNEKLFF
. TRBV4-1 TRBD2 CASSQGGSGSGAYNEQFF
. TRBV5-8 TRBD1 CASSRGQGRTYEQYF
. TRBV19 . CASTYGPSNEQFF